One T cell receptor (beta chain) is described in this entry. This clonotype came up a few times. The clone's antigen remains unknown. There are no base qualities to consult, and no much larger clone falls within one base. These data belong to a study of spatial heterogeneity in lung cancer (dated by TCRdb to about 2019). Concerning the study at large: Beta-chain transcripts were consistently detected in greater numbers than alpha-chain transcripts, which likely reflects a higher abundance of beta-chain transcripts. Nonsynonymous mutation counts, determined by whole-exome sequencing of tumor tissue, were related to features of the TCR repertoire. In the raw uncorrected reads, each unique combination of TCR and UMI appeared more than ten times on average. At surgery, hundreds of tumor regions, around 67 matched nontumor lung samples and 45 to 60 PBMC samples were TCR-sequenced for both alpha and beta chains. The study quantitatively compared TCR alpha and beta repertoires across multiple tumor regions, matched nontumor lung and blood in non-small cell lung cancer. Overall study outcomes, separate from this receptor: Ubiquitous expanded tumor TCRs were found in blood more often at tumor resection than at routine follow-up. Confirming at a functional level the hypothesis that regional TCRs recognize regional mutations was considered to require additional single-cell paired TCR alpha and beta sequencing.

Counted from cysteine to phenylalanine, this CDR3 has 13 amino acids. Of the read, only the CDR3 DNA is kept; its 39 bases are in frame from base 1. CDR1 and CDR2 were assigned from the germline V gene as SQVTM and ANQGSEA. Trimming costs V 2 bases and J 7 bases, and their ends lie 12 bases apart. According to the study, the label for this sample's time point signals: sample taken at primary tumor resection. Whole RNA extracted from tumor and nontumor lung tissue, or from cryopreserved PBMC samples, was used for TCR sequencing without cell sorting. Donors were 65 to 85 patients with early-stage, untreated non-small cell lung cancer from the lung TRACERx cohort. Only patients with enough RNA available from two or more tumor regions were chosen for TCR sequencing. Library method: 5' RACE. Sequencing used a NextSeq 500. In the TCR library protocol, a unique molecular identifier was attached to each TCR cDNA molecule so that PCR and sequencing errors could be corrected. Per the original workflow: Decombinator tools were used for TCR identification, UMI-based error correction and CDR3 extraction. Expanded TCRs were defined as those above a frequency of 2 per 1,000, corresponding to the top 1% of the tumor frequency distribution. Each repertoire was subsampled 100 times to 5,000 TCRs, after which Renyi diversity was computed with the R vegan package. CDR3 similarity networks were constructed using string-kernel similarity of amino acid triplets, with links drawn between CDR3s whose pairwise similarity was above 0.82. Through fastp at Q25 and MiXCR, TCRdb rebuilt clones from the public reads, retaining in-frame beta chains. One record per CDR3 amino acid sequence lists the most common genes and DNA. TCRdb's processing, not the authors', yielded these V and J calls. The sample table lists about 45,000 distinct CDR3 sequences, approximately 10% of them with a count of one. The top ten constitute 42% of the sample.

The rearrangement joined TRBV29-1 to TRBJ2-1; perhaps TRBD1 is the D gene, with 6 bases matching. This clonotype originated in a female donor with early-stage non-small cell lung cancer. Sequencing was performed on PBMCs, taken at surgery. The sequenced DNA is TGCAGCGTTGAACCCAGGGGTTGGAATGAGCAGTTCTTC. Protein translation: CSVEPRGWNEQFF.